Presented here are 14 T cell receptor beta chains from one specimen sequenced in a study of T-cell reconstitution after alpha-beta-depleted transplantation in children (dated by TCRdb to the mid-2010s). Receptor libraries were prepared by PCR. The instrument was an Illumina HiSeq 2500. TCR library preparation used molecular barcoding, with unique molecular identifiers applied to normalize quantification of the TCRbeta repertoire. The public reads were reprocessed in TCRdb via fastp at Q25 and MiXCR, keeping in-frame beta chains. Identical CDR3 proteins give one entry, which carries the most common genes and DNA. The sample data list fewer than 200,000 distinct CDR3 sequences, and less than 8% of these were observed just once. The ten largest account for around 3.1% of the sample. Sample: PBMCs from the stem cell graft donor, taken from the stem cell graft. The receptors here all came from a human donor who donated a stem cell graft to a child with Wiskott-Aldrich syndrome.

This clonotype was observed at least ten times. CDR3 protein: CASSSLDRGSNQPQHF. DNA for the CDR3: TGTGCCAGCAGTTCTCTGGACAGGGGAAGCAATCAGCCCCAGCATTTT. V usage is TRBV6-5 and J usage is TRBJ1-5, with 9 bases aligning to TRBD1. CDR1 is MNHEY and CDR2 is SVGAGI in the germline V gene. The CDR3 has 16 amino acids. Trimming at V came to 4 bases and at J to 1 base, leaving 5 bases not matched to a gene.

This clonotype has ten or more counts. The chain employs TRBV20-1 and TRBJ1-6; D perhaps matches TRBD1 (5 bases). The CDR3 sequence is 14 residues long. V lost 0 bases, J lost 9 bases, and 12 bases lay in between. Germline loops: CDR1 DFQATT, CDR2 SNEGSKA (reference sequence). The CDR3 DNA reads as TGCAGTGCTAGAGATCAAGGGGTAGCTTCACCCCTCCACTTT. The encoded protein is CSARDQGVASPLHF.

This clonotype showed up just a few times. The chain combines TRBV19 with TRBJ1-6; no clear D gene. Germline CDR1 and CDR2: LNHDA and SQIVND (reference sequence). The CDR3 covers 19 residues. The V end lost 7 bases, the J end lost 4 bases, and 26 bases lay between the germline ends. DNA for the CDR3: TGTGCCAGTACCGCTGTAATGGACCCCAGAGGCGTATATAATTCACCCCTCCACTTT. It translates to CASTAVMDPRGVYNSPLHF.

This clonotype appeared many times. The rearrangement uses TRBV29-1 and TRBJ1-4; D not resolved. Germline loops: CDR1 SQVTM, CDR2 ANQGSEA. This CDR3 spans 15 amino acids. V was trimmed by 3 bases and J by 11 bases, leaving 22 bases between them. The DNA for the CDR3 is TGCAGCGTTGACGTGACCGGGCTCCCAGGTGGGAAACTGTTTTTT. Translated: CSVDVTGLPGGKLFF.

This clonotype was seen ten or more times. The V and J genes are TRBV7-2 and TRBJ2-3; D is unclear. Trimming took 1 base from V and 1 from J, leaving 9 bases between them. Germline CDR1 and CDR2: SGHTA and FQGNSA. CDR3 length: 15 residues. The CDR3 DNA sequence: TGTGCCAGCAGCTTAGATGCTAGGGGCACAGATACGCAGTATTTT. This translates into CASSLDARGTDTQYF.

This clonotype was found many times. The chain carries TRBV12-3 or TRBV12-4 and TRBJ2-7; D is unresolved. V dropped 6 bases and J dropped 2 bases, with 14 bases sitting between them. The CDR3 contains 14 residues. DNA of the CDR3: TGTGCCAGCAGCCTCGTACCTCCACCCTACGAGCAGTACTTC. The encoded protein is CASSLVPPPYEQYF.

This clonotype was observed many times. The chain combines TRBV29-1 with TRBJ2-3; D could derive from TRBD1 or TRBD2 (5 bases each). This CDR3 region has 13 residues. The V gene's germline CDR1 is SQVTM and CDR2 ANQGSEA. V was clipped by 6 bases and J by 2 bases, with 12 bases between them. CDR3 bases: TGCAGCGTCTGGGACGGGCTCACAGATACGCAGTATTTT. Protein sequence: CSVWDGLTDTQYF.

This clonotype was counted many times. The gene calls are TRBV6-1 and TRBJ1-2; the match to TRBD1 covers 8 bases. The V gene end was trimmed by 2 bases and the J gene end by 4 bases; junction bases not matched to a gene: 6. The CDR3 runs to 15 residues. Germline values: CDR1 MNHNS, CDR2 SASEGT. The CDR3, as DNA: TGTGCCAGCAGTGAATTAGGACAGGGCGTCTATGGCTACACCTTC. It codes for CASSELGQGVYGYTF.

This clonotype was detected only a few times. The chain couples TRBV18 to TRBJ1-1, with 8 bases lining up with TRBD1. V shed 0 bases and J 1 base; nucleotides not matched to a gene: 1. Germline CDR1 KGHSH, CDR2 LQKENI. The CDR3 loop spans 15 amino acids. The CDR3 DNA sequence: TGTGCCAGCTCACCACCGGGGACAGGGAACACTGAAGCTTTCTTT. Encoded protein: CASSPPGTGNTEAFF. The full variable domain, its missing parts supplied by reference TRBV18 and TRBJ1-1, is NAGVMQNPRHLVRRRGQEARLRCSPMKGHSHVYWYRQLPEEGLKFMVYLQKENIIDESGMPKERFSAEFPKEGPSILRIQQVVRGDSAAYFCASSPPGTGNTEAFFGQGTRLTVV.

The chain couples TRBV3-1 to TRBJ2-1; weak D call: TRBD1 (5 bases). Trimming removed 0 bases from V and 2 bases from J, with 8 bases in between. The CDR3 totals 15 residues. Per germline, CDR1 LGHDT and CDR2 YNNKEL (reference sequence). CDR3 sequence reads: CASSQDKTAYNEQFF. DNA of the CDR3: TGTGCCAGCAGCCAAGACAAGACAGCCTACAATGAGCAGTTCTTC.

The sample holds many counts of this clonotype. The rearrangement links TRBV5-1 to TRBJ2-1; TRBD2 is a possible D gene (6 bases). Trimming stripped 3 bases from V and 8 bases from J, with 15 bases between. This CDR3 contains 14 residues. Germline V gives CDR1 SGHRS, CDR2 YFSETQ. The CDR3 DNA follows: TGCGCCAGCAGCTGGGGGGAGAAGGTTCATGAGCAGTTCTTC. This translates into CASSWGEKVHEQFF.

This clonotype was observed a handful of times. The rearrangement uses TRBV12-3 or TRBV12-4 and TRBJ1-5; a weak D match, TRBD1 (6 bases). This CDR3 is built from 13 residues. The V end lost 6 bases, the J end lost 7 bases, and 13 bases lay between the germline ends. This chain's CDR3 is CASRRGAKQPQHF. CDR3 DNA sequence: TGTGCCAGCAGACGGGGGGCGAAGCAGCCCCAGCATTTT.

The table lists this clonotype with many counts. The V call is TRBV10-3, the J call TRBJ1-2, with TRBD1 identical over 9 bases. The CDR3 runs to 15 residues. V trimming: 2 bases; J trimming: 8 bases; junction bases outside the gene matches: 9. Per the germline V gene, CDR1 is ENHRY and CDR2 is SYGVKD. CDR3 DNA sequence: TGTGCCATCAGTGAGCCGGGACAGGGCCCGGGGGGCTACACCTTC. This translates into CAISEPGQGPGGYTF.

The chain employs TRBV5-1 and TRBJ2-1, with D perhaps TRBD1 (6 bases). Germline CDR1 SGHRS, CDR2 YFSETQ. Deletions cut 0 bases from V and 4 bases from J, with 14 bases between. CDR3 length equals 16 residues. The CDR3 bases are TGCGCCAGCAGCTTGGAACAGGGCCCGGGGTACAATGAGCAGTTCTTC. Its translation: CASSLEQGPGYNEQFF.